Below, 21 T cell receptor beta chains from the same sample are listed, as sequenced in a study of beta chain features in type 1 diabetes. Overall study results and limits: Type 1 diabetes patients showed a moderate but significant shortening of TCRB CDR3s in all four CD4+ subsets.

Of the isolated RNA, all was reverse transcribed, and so the sequenced material was expressed TCRB transcripts. Produced via immunoSEQ multiplex PCR; TCRdb's table is partial and in-frame only. The table records about 260,000 clones, about a fifth of them present only once. No antigen has been assigned to these receptors. Sequences were obtained from naive CD4+ T cells from blood. The origin of the receptors is a woman between 40 and 50 years old with type 1 diabetes.

The chain is built from TRBV7-2 and TRBJ1-2, with TRBD1 matching 7 bases. The CDR3 loop spans 15 amino acids. V was clipped by 5 bases and J by 2 bases; unmatched bases: 8. Germline V gene sequence: CDR1 SGHTA, CDR2 FQGNSA. The CDR3 region has the DNA TGTGCCAGCAGCGCCACGACAGGGAGAAACTATGGCTACACCTTC. It is translated as CASSATTGRNYGYTF.

The chain joins TRBV29-1 to TRBJ2-7, with a tentative D call TRBD2 (6 bases). The CDR3 runs to 12 residues. V lost 1 base to trimming and J lost 3 bases, with 7 bases between them. Germline V gene sequence: CDR1 SQVTM, CDR2 ANQGSEA. The CDR3 bases are TGCAGCGTTGAAGTTAGCGGCTACGAGCAGTACTTC. Amino acid sequence: CSVEVSGYEQYF.

The chain uses TRBV5-1 and TRBJ2-7; the match to TRBD2 covers 8 bases. Per germline, CDR1 SGHRS and CDR2 YFSETQ. Losses at the gene ends were 3 bases for V and 1 base for J; bases not matched to a gene: 6. This CDR3 is built from 15 residues. The CDR3 bases are TGCGCCAGCAGCTCGCGGGGGGCGATGTCCTACGAGCAGTACTTC. Translating gives CASSSRGAMSYEQYF.

This chain links TRBV7-3 with TRBJ2-5, with 9 bases identical to TRBD2. CDR3 length equals 14 residues. J was trimmed by 5 bases and V by 4 bases; bases with no gene match: 5. Germline V gene data show CDR1 as SGHTA and CDR2 as FQGTGA. The CDR3 protein is CASSSSLAGETQYF. As DNA, the CDR3 is TGTGCCAGCAGCTCCTCGCTAGCGGGGGAGACCCAGTACTTC.

The rearrangement links TRBV14 to TRBJ2-3; D might be TRBD2 (5 bases). The ends were cut back, 1 base at V and 4 bases at J, with 12 bases in the middle. Germline V gene sequence: CDR1 SGHDN, CDR2 FVKESK. The CDR3 contains 15 residues. The CDR3 sequence is CASSQGERVADTQYF. For the CDR3, the DNA is TGTGCCAGCAGCCAAGGGGAGAGAGTCGCAGATACGCAGTATTTT.

V usage is TRBV19 and J usage is TRBJ1-2; no reliable D call. V was clipped by 5 bases and J by 3 bases, with 4 bases between them. Germline V gene lookup returns CDR1 LNHDA and CDR2 SQIVND (reference sequence). This CDR3 has 11 residues. The CDR3 DNA follows: TGTGCCAGTAGTCGGGACTATGGCTACACCTTC. Amino acid sequence: CASSRDYGYTF.

CDR3: CASSWRGRATVNTEAFF. In DNA form, the CDR3 reads TGTGCCAGCAGCTGGCGGGGCAGGGCTACGGTGAACACTGAAGCTTTCTTT. The chain has TRBV5-6 and TRBJ1-1, with D perhaps TRBD1 (5 bases). This CDR3 region has 17 residues. Per germline, CDR1 SGHDT and CDR2 YYEEEE. The germline V and J ends were trimmed by 3 bases and 0 bases, with 18 bases remaining between them.

The V and J genes are TRBV28 and TRBJ2-7; 9 bases line up with TRBD2. The CDR3 runs 12 residues. Germline V lookup: CDR1 MDHEN, CDR2 SYDVKM. V trimming: 11 bases; J trimming: 2 bases; junction bases outside the gene matches: 4. DNA of the CDR3: TGTGCCGCGGGGGGGGACACCTACGAGCAGTACTTC. Protein sequence: CAAGGDTYEQYF.

The chain carries TRBV5-1 and TRBJ1-5; D unresolved. This CDR3 region has 13 residues. Trimming cost V 0 bases and J 5 bases, with 6 bases left between them. Looked up from germline, CDR1 is SGHRS and CDR2 is YFSETQ. The CDR3 protein is CASSLERDQPQHF. CDR3 bases: TGCGCCAGCAGCTTGGAAAGAGATCAGCCCCAGCATTTT.

This clone has more than one count but fewer than ten. The V and J genes are TRBV6-1 and TRBJ2-1; TRBD1 is a possible D gene (5 bases). The germline V gene encodes CDR1 MNHNS and CDR2 SASEGT. The V gene lost 7 bases and the J gene lost 4 bases, with 17 bases spanning the gap. There are 15 residues in the CDR3. CDR3 sequence: CASIQDSIPYNEQFF. The CDR3 DNA reads as TGTGCCAGCATTCAAGACAGCATCCCTTACAATGAGCAGTTCTTC.

The V gene is TRBV5-4, the J gene TRBJ1-1, with D possibly being TRBD1 (6 bases). Trimming left V 4 bases short and J 4 bases short, with 17 bases between. The CDR3 totals 15 residues. Germline V gene lookup returns CDR1 SGHNT and CDR2 YYREEE (reference sequence). The CDR3 nucleotides read TGTGCCAGCAGCAACGAGGTTACAGGGCGCACTGAAGCTTTCTTT. This encodes CASSNEVTGRTEAFF.

J is TRBJ2-5 and V is TRBV4-3, with D perhaps matching TRBD1 (5 bases). Germline V CDR1 and CDR2: LGHNA, YSLEER. The CDR3 has 14 amino acids. V was trimmed by 0 bases and J by 5 bases, leaving 10 bases between them. For the CDR3, the DNA is TGCGCCAGCAGCCAAGAAGTCGCAGGGGAGACCCAGTACTTC. It specifies CASSQEVAGETQYF.

A few counts support this clone. The chain couples TRBV10-3 to TRBJ2-5; TRBD1 matches 9 bases. The J segment lost 4 bases and the V segment lost 4 bases, leaving 4 bases of the junction unmatched. Per the germline V gene, CDR1 is ENHRY and CDR2 is SYGVKD. The length of the CDR3 is 14 residues. Here the CDR3 reads CAISVGTGSETQYF. CDR3 bases: TGTGCCATCAGTGTGGGGACAGGGTCAGAGACCCAGTACTTC.

J is TRBJ1-2 and V is TRBV29-1; D is perhaps TRBD1 (5 bases). The V end was cut by 4 bases, the J end by 12 bases, with 12 bases between. The CDR3 runs 10 residues. The V gene's germline CDR1 is SQVTM and CDR2 ANQGSEA. The CDR3 spells CSVVPQDNTF. CDR3 coding DNA: TGCAGCGTTGTGCCTCAGGACAACACCTTC.

This clone was picked up a small number of times. This sequence joins TRBV4-3 and TRBJ2-3; no clear D gene. Trimming took 1 base from V and 5 from J, leaving 10 bases between them. This CDR3 spans 14 amino acids. CDR1 is LGHNA and CDR2 is YSLEER in the germline V gene. Written as DNA, the CDR3 is TGCGCCAGCAGCCAAGGACGGTCGGGAGATACGCAGTATTTT. Protein: CASSQGRSGDTQYF.

The chain joins TRBV25-1 to TRBJ2-7; D is unclear. The germline gives CDR1 MGHDK, CDR2 SYGVNS. V was cut by 4 bases and J by 0 bases, with 4 bases left in between. The CDR3 loop spans 12 amino acids. For the CDR3, the DNA is TGTGCCAGCAGTGCCAGCTCCTACGAGCAGTACTTC. Its translation: CASSASSYEQYF.

The rearrangement joins TRBV11-2 to TRBJ2-5; 7 bases match TRBD2. Germline V gene data show CDR1 as SGHAT and CDR2 as FQNNGV. Trimming cost V 6 bases and J 5 bases; bases outside gene matches: 12. This CDR3 region has 15 residues. The CDR3 DNA reads as TGTGCCAGCAGTCGCGCCCCGGGAGGAGAGGAGACCCAGTACTTC. Its protein is CASSRAPGGEETQYF.

The sample holds a few counts of this clone. This rearrangement joins TRBV4-2 to TRBJ2-7, with D possibly being TRBD2 (5 bases). Germline CDR1 is LGHNA and CDR2 is YNFKEQ. The CDR3 has 16 amino acids. Deletions cut 0 bases from V and 0 bases from J, with 12 bases between. CDR3 DNA: TGTGCCAGCAGCCAAGATTTGGTCACTAGCTCCTACGAGCAGTACTTC. Its protein is CASSQDLVTSSYEQYF.

This clone was detected once. The chain uses TRBV15 and TRBJ1-1, with D possibly TRBD1 on 6 matching bases. Germline CDR1 reads LNHNV; CDR2 reads YYDKDF (reference sequence). This CDR3 spans 15 amino acids. Trimming removed 2 bases at V and 0 bases at J, with 10 bases between. As DNA, the CDR3 is TGTGCCACCAGCAGACCACAGGGTATGAACACTGAAGCTTTCTTT. This codes for CATSRPQGMNTEAFF.

There are a few counts of this clone. The rearrangement uses TRBV6-5 and TRBJ2-1; TRBD2 matches 12 bases. From germline, CDR1 is MNHEY and CDR2 SVGAGI. The CDR3 is made up of 15 amino acids. V was pared by 2 bases and J by 10 bases, with 6 bases of the junction left unmatched. The CDR3 coding sequence is TGTGCCAGCAGTTACCGGGCTAGCGGGAGGGAGGAGCAGTTCTTC. Protein product: CASSYRASGREEQFF.

The chain is built from TRBV18 and TRBJ2-1; maybe TRBD1 (6 bases). Germline CDR1 and CDR2: KGHSH and LQKENI. Between the trimmed V and J ends, which lost 3 bases and 0 bases, there was a span of 12 bases. There are 16 residues in the CDR3. The DNA of the CDR3 is TGTGCCAGCTCACCGGGGCAGGGGCTCTCCTACAATGAGCAGTTCTTC. It is translated as CASSPGQGLSYNEQFF.